Reported below is one T cell receptor (beta chain). This sample was taken from a study of response to subunit inactivated influenza vaccine. The CDR3 runs to 15 residues. The germline V gene has CDR1 KGHDR and CDR2 SFDVKD. With 1 base removed from V and 2 bases from J, the gap between germline ends came to 9 bases. TCRdb called the RT-PCR reads again in MiXCR, with one record for every CDR3 protein. The sample lists more than 600,000 distinct CDR3 sequences; about a fifth were seen once. V is TRBV24-1 and J is TRBJ2-3; D remains ambiguous. Material: PBMCs from blood, obtained 4 to 6 days after vaccination. The receptor comes from a man aged 50 to 60 who received an inactivated influenza vaccine. In nucleotides, the CDR3 is TGTGCCACCAGTGATTTAACCGGAAACACAGATACGCAGTATTTT. It specifies CATSDLTGNTDTQYF.